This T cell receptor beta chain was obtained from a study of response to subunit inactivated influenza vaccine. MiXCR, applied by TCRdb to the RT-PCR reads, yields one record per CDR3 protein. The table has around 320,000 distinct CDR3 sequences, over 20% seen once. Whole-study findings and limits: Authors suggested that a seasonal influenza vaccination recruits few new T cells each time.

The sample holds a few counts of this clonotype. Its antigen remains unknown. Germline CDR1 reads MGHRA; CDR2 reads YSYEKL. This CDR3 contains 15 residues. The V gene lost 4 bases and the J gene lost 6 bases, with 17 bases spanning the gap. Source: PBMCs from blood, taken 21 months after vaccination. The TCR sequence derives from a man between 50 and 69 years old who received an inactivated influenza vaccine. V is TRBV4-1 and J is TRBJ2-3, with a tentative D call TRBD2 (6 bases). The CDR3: CASSPRGSGDDTQYF. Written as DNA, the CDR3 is TGCGCCAGCAGCCCTAGGGGTAGCGGAGATGATACGCAGTATTTT.